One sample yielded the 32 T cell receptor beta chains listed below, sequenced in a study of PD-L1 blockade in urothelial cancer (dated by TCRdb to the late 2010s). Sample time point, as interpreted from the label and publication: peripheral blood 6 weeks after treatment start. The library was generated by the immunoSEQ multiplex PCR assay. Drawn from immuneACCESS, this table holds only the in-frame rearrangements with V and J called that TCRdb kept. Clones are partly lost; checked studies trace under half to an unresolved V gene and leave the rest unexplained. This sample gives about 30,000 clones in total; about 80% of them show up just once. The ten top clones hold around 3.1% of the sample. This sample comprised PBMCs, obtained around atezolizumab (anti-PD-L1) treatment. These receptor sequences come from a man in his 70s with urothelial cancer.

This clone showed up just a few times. CDR3 sequence: CASSLDRSSYEQYF. CDR3 coding DNA: TGTGCCAGCAGCTTAGACCGGAGCTCCTACGAGCAGTACTTC. The genes are TRBV13 and TRBJ2-7; no clear D. Germline CDR1 is PRHDT and CDR2 is FYEKMQ (reference sequence). The ends were cut back, 1 base at V and 0 bases at J, with 7 bases in the middle. The CDR3 totals 14 residues.

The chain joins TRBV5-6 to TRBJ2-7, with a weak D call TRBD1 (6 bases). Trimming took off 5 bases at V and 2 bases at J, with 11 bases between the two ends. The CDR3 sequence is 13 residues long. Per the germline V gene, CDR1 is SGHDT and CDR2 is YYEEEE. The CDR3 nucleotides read TGTGCCAGCAGTAAACAGGGAACCTACGAGCAGTACTTC. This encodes CASSKQGTYEQYF. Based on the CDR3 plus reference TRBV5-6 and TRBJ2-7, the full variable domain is DAGVTQSPTHLIKTRGQQVTLRCSPKSGHDTVSWYQQALGQGPQFIFQYYEEEERQRGNFPDRFSGHQFPNYSSELNVNALLLGDSALYLCASSKQGTYEQYFGPGTRLTVT.

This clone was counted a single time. CDR3 sequence (DNA): TGCAGCGTTGGTGAGGGCGGCGTCTATGGCTACACCTTC. Amino acids: CSVGEGGVYGYTF. This chain connects TRBV29-1 to TRBJ1-2; D gene ambiguous. Trimming left V 4 bases short and J 4 bases short, with 13 bases between. The CDR3 covers 13 residues. Germline values: CDR1 SQVTM, CDR2 ANQGSEA.

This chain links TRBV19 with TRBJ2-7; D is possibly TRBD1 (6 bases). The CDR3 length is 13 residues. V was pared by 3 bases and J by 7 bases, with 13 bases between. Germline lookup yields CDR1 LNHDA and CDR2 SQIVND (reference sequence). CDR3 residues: CASSIGRGTEQYF. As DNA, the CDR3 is TGTGCCAGTAGTATTGGCAGGGGAACAGAGCAGTACTTC.

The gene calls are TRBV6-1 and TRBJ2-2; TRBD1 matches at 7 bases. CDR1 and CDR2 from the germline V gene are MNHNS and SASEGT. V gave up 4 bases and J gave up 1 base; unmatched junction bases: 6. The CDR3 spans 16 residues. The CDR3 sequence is CASSGTGEVNTGELFF. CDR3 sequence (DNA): TGTGCCAGCAGTGGAACAGGGGAAGTGAACACCGGGGAGCTGTTTTTT.

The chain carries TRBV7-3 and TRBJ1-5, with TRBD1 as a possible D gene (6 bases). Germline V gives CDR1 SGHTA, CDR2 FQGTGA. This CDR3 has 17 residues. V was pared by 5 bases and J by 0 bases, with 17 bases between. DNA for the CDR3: TGTGCCAGCAGCGTAAAAGAAGGGGGAAATAGCAATCAGCCCCAGCATTTT. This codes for CASSVKEGGNSNQPQHF.

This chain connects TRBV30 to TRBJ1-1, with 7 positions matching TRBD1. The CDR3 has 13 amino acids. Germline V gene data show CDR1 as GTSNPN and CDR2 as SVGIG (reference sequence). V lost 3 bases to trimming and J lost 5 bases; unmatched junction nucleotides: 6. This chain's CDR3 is CAWSGDRATEAFF. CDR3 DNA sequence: TGTGCCTGGAGCGGAGACAGGGCTACTGAAGCTTTCTTT.

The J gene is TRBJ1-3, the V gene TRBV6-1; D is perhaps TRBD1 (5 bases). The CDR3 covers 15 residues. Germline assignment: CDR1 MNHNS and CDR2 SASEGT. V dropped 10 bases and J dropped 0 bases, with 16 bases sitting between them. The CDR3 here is CATSGTPSSGNTIYF. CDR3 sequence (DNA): TGTGCCACCTCCGGGACTCCGAGCTCTGGAAACACCATATATTTT.

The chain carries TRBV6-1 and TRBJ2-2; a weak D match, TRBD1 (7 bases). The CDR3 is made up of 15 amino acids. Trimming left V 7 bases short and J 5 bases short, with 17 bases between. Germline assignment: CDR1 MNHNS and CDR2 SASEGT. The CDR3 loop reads CASTPGGGNTGELFF. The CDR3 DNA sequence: TGTGCCAGCACCCCCGGAGGGGGCAATACCGGGGAGCTGTTTTTT.

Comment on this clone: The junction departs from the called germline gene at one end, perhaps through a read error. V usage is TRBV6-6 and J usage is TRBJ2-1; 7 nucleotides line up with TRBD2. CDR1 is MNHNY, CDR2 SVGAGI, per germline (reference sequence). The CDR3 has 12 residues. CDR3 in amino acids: CASTPPGGPGLF. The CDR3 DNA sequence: TGTGCCAGCACCCCCCCGGGAGGCCCTGGGCTCTTC.

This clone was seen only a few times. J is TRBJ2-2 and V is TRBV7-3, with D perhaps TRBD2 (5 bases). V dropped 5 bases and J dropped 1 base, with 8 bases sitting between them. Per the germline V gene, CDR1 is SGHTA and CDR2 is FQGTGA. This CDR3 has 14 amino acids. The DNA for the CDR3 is TGTGCCAGCAGCCAAGGACTGAACACCGGGGAGCTGTTTTTT. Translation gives CASSQGLNTGELFF.

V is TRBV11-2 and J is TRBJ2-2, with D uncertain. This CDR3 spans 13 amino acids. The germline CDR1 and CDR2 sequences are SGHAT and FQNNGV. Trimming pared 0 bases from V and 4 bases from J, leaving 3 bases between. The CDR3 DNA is TGTGCCAGCAGCTTAGACTCCACCGGGGAGCTGTTTTTT. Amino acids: CASSLDSTGELFF.

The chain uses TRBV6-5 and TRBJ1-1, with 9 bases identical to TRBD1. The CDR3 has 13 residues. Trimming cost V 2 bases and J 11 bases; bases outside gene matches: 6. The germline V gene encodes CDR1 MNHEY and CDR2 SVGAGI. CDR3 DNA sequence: TGTGCCAGCAGTTACGATGGGACAGGGTCGGCTTTCTTT. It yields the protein CASSYDGTGSAFF.

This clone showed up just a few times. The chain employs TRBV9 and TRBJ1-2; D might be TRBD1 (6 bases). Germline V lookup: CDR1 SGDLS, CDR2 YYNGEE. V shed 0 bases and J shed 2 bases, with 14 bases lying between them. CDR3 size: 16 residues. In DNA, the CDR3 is TGTGCCAGCAGCGTAGGGGGGGGCGGAACGAACTATGGCTACACCTTC. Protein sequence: CASSVGGGGTNYGYTF.

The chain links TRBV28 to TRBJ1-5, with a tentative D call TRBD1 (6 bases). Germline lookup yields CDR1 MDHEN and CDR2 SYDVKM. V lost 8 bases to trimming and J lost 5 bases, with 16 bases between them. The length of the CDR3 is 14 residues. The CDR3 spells CASGADSTYQPQHF. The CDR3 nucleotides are TGTGCCAGCGGGGCGGACAGCACCTATCAGCCCCAGCATTTT.

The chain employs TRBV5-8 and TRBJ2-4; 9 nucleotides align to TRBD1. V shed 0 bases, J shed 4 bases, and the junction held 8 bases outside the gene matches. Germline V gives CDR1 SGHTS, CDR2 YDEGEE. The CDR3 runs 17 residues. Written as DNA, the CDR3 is TGTGCCAGCAGCTTGGCCGGGACAGGGAGGGCGAAAAACATTCAGTACTTC. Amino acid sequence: CASSLAGTGRAKNIQYF.

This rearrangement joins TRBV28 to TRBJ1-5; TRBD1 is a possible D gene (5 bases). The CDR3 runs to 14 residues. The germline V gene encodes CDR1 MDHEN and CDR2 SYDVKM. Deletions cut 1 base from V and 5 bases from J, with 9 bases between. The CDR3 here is CASSLYGGHQPQHF. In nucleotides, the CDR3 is TGTGCCAGCAGTTTATACGGGGGTCATCAGCCCCAGCATTTT.

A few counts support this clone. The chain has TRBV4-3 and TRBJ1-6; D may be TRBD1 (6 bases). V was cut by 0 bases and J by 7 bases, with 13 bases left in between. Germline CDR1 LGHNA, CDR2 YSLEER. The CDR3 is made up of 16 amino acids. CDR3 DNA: TGCGCCAGCAGCCAAGATGGTTGGGGGGGCAATTCACCCCTCCACTTT. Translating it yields CASSQDGWGGNSPLHF.

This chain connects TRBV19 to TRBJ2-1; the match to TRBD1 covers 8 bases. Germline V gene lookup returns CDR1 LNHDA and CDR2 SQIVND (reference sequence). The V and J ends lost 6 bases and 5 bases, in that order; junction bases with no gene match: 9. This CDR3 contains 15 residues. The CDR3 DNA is TGTGCCAGTAGCCTCAGGGGGCGGATGGACAATGAGCAGTTCTTC. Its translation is CASSLRGRMDNEQFF.

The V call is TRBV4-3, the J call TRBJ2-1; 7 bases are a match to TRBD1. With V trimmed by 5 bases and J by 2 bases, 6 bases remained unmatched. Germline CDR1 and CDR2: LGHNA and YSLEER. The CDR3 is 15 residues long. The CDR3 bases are TGCGCCAGCAGCTTCGACAGGGACACCTACAATGAGCAGTTCTTC. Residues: CASSFDRDTYNEQFF.

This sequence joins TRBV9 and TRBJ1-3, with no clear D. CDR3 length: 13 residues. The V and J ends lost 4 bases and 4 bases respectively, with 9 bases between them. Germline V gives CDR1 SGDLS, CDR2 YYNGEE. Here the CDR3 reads CASSRTEGNTIYF. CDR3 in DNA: TGTGCCAGCAGCCGTACAGAAGGAAACACCATATATTTT. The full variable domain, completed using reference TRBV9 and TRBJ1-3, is DSGVTQTPKHLITATGQRVTLRCSPRSGDLSVYWYQQSLDQGLQFLIQYYNGEERAKGNILERFSAQQFPDLHSELNLSSLELGDSALYFCASSRTEGNTIYFGEGSWLTVV.

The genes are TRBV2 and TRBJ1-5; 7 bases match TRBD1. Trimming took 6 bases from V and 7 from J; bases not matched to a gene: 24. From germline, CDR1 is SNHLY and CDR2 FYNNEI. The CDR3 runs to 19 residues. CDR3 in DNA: TGTGCCAGCAGAGCCGGGACAGACAAGTCGTGGATTGTCAACCAGCCCCAGCATTTT. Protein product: CASRAGTDKSWIVNQPQHF.

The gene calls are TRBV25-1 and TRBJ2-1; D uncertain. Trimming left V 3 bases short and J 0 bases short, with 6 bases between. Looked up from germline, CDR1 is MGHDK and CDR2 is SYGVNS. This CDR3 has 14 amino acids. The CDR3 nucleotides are TGTGCCAGCAGTGAGGGCCTCTCCTACAATGAGCAGTTCTTC. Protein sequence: CASSEGLSYNEQFF.

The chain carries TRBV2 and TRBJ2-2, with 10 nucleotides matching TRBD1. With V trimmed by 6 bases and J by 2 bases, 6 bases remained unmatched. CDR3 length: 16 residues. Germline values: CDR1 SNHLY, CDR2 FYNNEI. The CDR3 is CASSGDRGYNTGELFF. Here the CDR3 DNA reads TGTGCCAGCAGCGGGGACAGGGGTTATAACACCGGGGAGCTGTTTTTT.

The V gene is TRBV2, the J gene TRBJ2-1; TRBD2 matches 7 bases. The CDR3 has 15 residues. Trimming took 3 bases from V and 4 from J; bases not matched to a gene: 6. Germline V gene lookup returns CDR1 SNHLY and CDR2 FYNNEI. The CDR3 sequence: CASSERLAAYNEQFF. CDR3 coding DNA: TGTGCCAGCAGTGAGCGGCTAGCGGCTTACAATGAGCAGTTCTTC.

Here the CDR3 reads CAWNRGTQEETQYF. CDR3 bases: TGTGCCTGGAACCGAGGCACGCAAGAGGAGACCCAGTACTTC. The gene calls are TRBV30 and TRBJ2-5; D unclear. Trimming shortened V by 4 bases and J by 5 bases, and 17 bases separated the two germline ends. CDR3 length: 14 amino acids. The germline V gene has CDR1 GTSNPN and CDR2 SVGIG (reference sequence).

CDR3 sequence (DNA): TGTGCCAGCAGCTTAGGACAGGGCCAAAACTATGGCTACACCTTC. This codes for CASSLGQGQNYGYTF. The genes are TRBV7-2 and TRBJ1-2, with 7 bases fitting TRBD1. The germline V gene has CDR1 SGHTA and CDR2 FQGNSA. After removal of 1 base from V and 2 bases from J, the junction contained 4 bases not matched to a gene. This CDR3 spans 15 amino acids.

CDR3 coding DNA: TGTGCCAGCAGAGGGGCCTCAAACGTGGATACGCAGTATTTT. This translates into CASRGASNVDTQYF. The gene calls are TRBV28 and TRBJ2-3, with TRBD1 as a possible D gene (5 bases). Per germline, CDR1 MDHEN and CDR2 SYDVKM. The CDR3 length is 14 residues. With 6 bases removed from V and 6 bases from J, the gap between germline ends came to 16 bases. Looking up the rest from reference TRBV28 and TRBJ2-3 gives the full variable domain: DVKVTQSSRYLVKRTGEKVFLECVQDMDHENMFWYRQDPGLGLRLIYFSYDVKMKEKGDIPEGYSVSREKKERFSLILESASTNQTSMYLCASRGASNVDTQYFGPGTRLTVL.

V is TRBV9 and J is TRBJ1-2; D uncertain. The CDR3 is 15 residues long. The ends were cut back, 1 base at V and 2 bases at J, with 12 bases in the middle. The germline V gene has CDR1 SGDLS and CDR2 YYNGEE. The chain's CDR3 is CASSVSPTGNYGYTF. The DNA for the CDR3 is TGTGCCAGCAGCGTATCGCCGACGGGAAACTATGGCTACACCTTC.

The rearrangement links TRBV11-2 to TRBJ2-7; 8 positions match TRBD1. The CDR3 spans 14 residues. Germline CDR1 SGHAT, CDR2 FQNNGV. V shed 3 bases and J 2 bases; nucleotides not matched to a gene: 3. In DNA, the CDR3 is TGTGCCAGCAGCTTGCGGACAGGGACCTACGAGCAGTACTTC. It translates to CASSLRTGTYEQYF.

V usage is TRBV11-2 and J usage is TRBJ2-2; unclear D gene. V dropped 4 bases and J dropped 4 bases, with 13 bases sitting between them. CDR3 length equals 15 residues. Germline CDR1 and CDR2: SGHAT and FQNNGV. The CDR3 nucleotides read TGTGCCAGCAGCTCAGTGCGGATTAGCACCGGGGAGCTGTTTTTT. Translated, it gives CASSSVRISTGELFF.

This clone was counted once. In DNA, the CDR3 is TGTGCCAGCAGCTTCGGCGGGGACGGCACAGATACGCAGTATTTT. Its protein is CASSFGGDGTDTQYF. The genes are TRBV9 and TRBJ2-3; a possible D gene is TRBD2 (6 bases). From germline, CDR1 is SGDLS and CDR2 YYNGEE. The CDR3 runs to 15 residues. V shed 4 bases and J shed 1 base, with 13 bases lying between them.